The 9 T cell receptor beta chains below come from one sample, sequenced in a study of shared clonotypes between healthy human individuals. Clones were sequenced by immunoSEQ multiplex PCR, and TCRdb holds only the in-frame ones, with some missing. The sample includes hundreds of thousands of clones, around 78% of them seen just once. Sequenced input: memory CD4+ T cells sorted from blood. Documented subset: CD45RA-negative fraction. The receptors stem from a woman aged 30 to 39 in good health.

At least ten counts were recorded for this clone. The chain combines TRBV19 with TRBJ1-1; no firm D call. CDR1 and CDR2 from the germline V gene are LNHDA and SQIVND (reference sequence). Trimming took 3 bases from V and 9 from J, leaving 8 bases between them. The CDR3 sequence is 11 residues long. The CDR3 DNA follows: TGTGCCAGTAGTATTGGTGTACAAGCTTTCTTT. Protein: CASSIGVQAFF.

The V and J genes are TRBV5-4 and TRBJ2-3; 7 bases are a match to TRBD1. In germline, CDR1 is SGHNT, CDR2 YYREEE (reference sequence). J lost 6 bases, V lost 0 bases, and 1 base had no gene match. CDR3 length: 13 amino acids. The DNA for the CDR3 is TGTGCCAGCAGCTTGGAGGGGGCCGATACGCAGTATTTT. It specifies CASSLEGADTQYF.

A few counts support this clone. The J gene is TRBJ1-5, the V gene TRBV4-2, with TRBD1 as a possible D gene (5 bases). The CDR3 has 18 amino acids. The germline gives CDR1 LGHNA, CDR2 YNFKEQ. The V gene lost 1 base and the J gene lost 9 bases, with 25 bases spanning the gap. The CDR3 is CASSQVSEGADHVRPQHF. DNA of the CDR3: TGTGCCAGCAGCCAAGTATCCGAAGGGGCCGACCACGTACGGCCCCAGCATTTT.

This chain links TRBV5-6 with TRBJ1-2; D is unclear. V dropped 4 bases and J dropped 5 bases, with 18 bases sitting between them. CDR3 length equals 15 residues. In germline, CDR1 is SGHDT, CDR2 YYEEEE. The CDR3 is CASSTPREFSYGYTF. The DNA for the CDR3 is TGTGCCAGCAGCACGCCCCGGGAATTTTCTTATGGCTACACCTTC.

This clone was recorded a few times. The chain couples TRBV9 to TRBJ2-1; TRBD2 agrees at 11 bases. The V segment lost 3 bases and the J segment 5 bases; nucleotides outside the gene matches: 4. CDR1 and CDR2 from the germline V gene are SGDLS and YYNGEE. The CDR3 is 15 amino acids. The CDR3 sequence: CASSERLAGHNEQFF. The CDR3 nucleotides read TGTGCCAGCAGCGAGCGACTAGCGGGGCACAATGAGCAGTTCTTC.

J is TRBJ2-6 and V is TRBV28, with D perhaps TRBD1 (6 bases). Trimming removed 3 bases at V and 2 bases at J, with 23 bases between. The CDR3 spans 20 residues. Per the germline V gene, CDR1 is MDHEN and CDR2 is SYDVKM. CDR3 sequence (DNA): TGTGCCAGCAGTTTCAAGCCTAGGGGGTCTTTTTTTGCTGGGGCCAACGTCCTGACTTTC. As protein: CASSFKPRGSFFAGANVLTF.

The chain carries TRBV7-9 and TRBJ2-1; D is uncertain. Germline V gives CDR1 SEHNR, CDR2 FQNEAQ (reference sequence). The length of the CDR3 is 14 residues. The germline V and J ends were trimmed by 4 bases and 2 bases, with 9 bases remaining between them. This CDR3 is CASSSGPTYNEQFF. As DNA, the CDR3 is TGTGCCAGCAGCTCCGGCCCGACCTACAATGAGCAGTTCTTC.

In the case of this clone: Other DNA variants within this sample encode the same CDR3. V and J are TRBV18 and TRBJ1-1; D remains ambiguous. The CDR3 runs to 14 residues. Trimming stripped 2 bases from V and 0 bases from J, with 7 bases between. Germline V gene lookup returns CDR1 KGHSH and CDR2 LQKENI. CDR3 in DNA: TGTGCCAGCTCACCATCCGGGGTGAACACTGAAGCTTTCTTT. Its protein product is CASSPSGVNTEAFF.

The CDR3 here is CASSLAGARTGELFF. The CDR3 nucleotides are TGCGCCAGCAGCTTGGCCGGGGCCCGCACCGGGGAGCTGTTTTTT. The rearrangement uses TRBV5-1 and TRBJ2-2, with D possibly called TRBD1 or TRBD2 (5 bases each). CDR3 length equals 15 residues. Between the trimmed V and J ends, which lost 0 bases and 4 bases, there was a span of 10 bases. From germline, CDR1 is SGHRS and CDR2 YFSETQ.